The clone carrying this TCR beta chain has just a few counts. These data belong to a study of T-cell memory formation after mild COVID-19. Using its own MiXCR run on the 5' RACE reads, TCRdb lists one record per CDR3 protein. Among about 160,000 distinct CDR3 sequences listed, 30% to 35% were seen once. The CDR3 spans 14 residues. Trimming took 2 bases from V and 0 from J, leaving 8 bases between them. Germline CDR1 SGHRS, CDR2 YFSETQ. The receptor was derived from an adult woman who had mild COVID-19 (a few samples of this study predate the infection). Cell type and time point are not known. The chain couples TRBV5-1 to TRBJ1-1, with D uncertain. The material sequenced was PBMCs or a T cell subset sorted from them (not recorded which). The CDR3 loop is CASSFETVNTEAFF. CDR3 in DNA: TGCGCCAGCAGCTTTGAGACGGTGAACACTGAAGCTTTCTTT. The full variable domain, with the rest looked up from reference TRBV5-1 and TRBJ1-1, is KAGVTQTPRYLIKTRGQQVTLSCSPISGHRSVSWYQQTPGQGLQFLFEYFSETQRNKGNFPGRFSGRQFSNSRSEMNVSTLELGDSALYLCASSFETVNTEAFFGQGTRLTVV.